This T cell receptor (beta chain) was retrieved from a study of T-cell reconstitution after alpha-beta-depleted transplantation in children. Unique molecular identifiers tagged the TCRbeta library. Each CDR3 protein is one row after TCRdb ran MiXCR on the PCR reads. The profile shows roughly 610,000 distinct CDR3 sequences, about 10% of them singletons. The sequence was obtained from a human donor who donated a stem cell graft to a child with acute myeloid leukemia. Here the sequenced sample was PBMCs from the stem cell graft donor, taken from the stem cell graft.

This chain's CDR3 is CASSARQGATGELFF. CDR3 nucleotide sequence: TGTGCCAGCAGCGCCCGACAGGGGGCAACCGGGGAGCTGTTTTTT. This chain links TRBV7-2 with TRBJ2-2; TRBD1 agrees at 10 bases. From germline, CDR1 is SGHTA and CDR2 FQGNSA. The CDR3 length is 15 residues. Trimming took 5 bases from V and 5 from J; bases not matched to a gene: 5.